This T cell receptor beta chain came from a study of blood T cell repertoires in COVID-19. Across the whole study: Sites in the United States, Italy and Spain provided acute and convalescent COVID-19 samples. PBMCs, B-cell-depleted T cells, or T cells were the source of the cDNA or gDNA that made up the material.

Trimming took off 5 bases at V and 0 bases at J, with 14 bases between the two ends. Germline CDR1 is SGHRS and CDR2 is YFSETQ. This CDR3 comprises 15 residues. Using immunoSEQ multiplex PCR, the repertoire was profiled, and TCRdb retains in-frame clones only, with some absent. This sample has 130,000 or so clones, with about 80% found just once. V usage is TRBV5-1 and J usage is TRBJ1-1, with D perhaps TRBD1 (6 bases). This TCR derives from a human donor in a cohort sampled during active COVID-19. Sample: peripheral blood. CDR3 bases: TGCGCCAGCAGTTCCCCCGGGGGGCTGAACACTGAAGCTTTCTTT. Encoded protein: CASSSPGGLNTEAFF. The full variable domain, its missing parts supplied by reference TRBV5-1 and TRBJ1-1, is KAGVTQTPRYLIKTRGQQVTLSCSPISGHRSVSWYQQTPGQGLQFLFEYFSETQRNKGNFPGRFSGRQFSNSRSEMNVSTLELGDSALYLCASSSPGGLNTEAFFGQGTRLTVV.